This T cell receptor (beta chain) was identified in a study of CD8 T cells in ankylosing spondylitis. Study-level findings and limits: Within matched ankylosing spondylitis synovial fluid, disease-linked clones were reportedly significantly enriched. Reactive arthritis synovial fluid and blood previously showed some of these motif variants.

MiXCR was run by TCRdb on the 5' RACE reads, yielding one entry per CDR3 protein. The table lists approximately 31,000 distinct CDR3 sequences, about 29% of them singletons. Points on this clonotype: Its target is unknown.

V lost 4 bases to trimming and J lost 6 bases; unmatched junction nucleotides: 6. Germline loops: CDR1 ENHRY, CDR2 SYGVKD. The CDR3 length is 16 residues. The origin of this receptor is a male donor with ankylosing spondylitis. V gene TRBV10-3 combines with J gene TRBJ2-2; the match to TRBD1 covers 12 bases. The sequenced sample consisted of synovial fluid, either unsorted or a sorted T cell fraction (not recorded which). The chain's CDR3 is CAISAPGQGASGELFF. For the CDR3, the DNA is TGTGCCATCAGTGCTCCGGGACAGGGGGCGTCCGGGGAGCTGTTTTTT.